This paragraph covers one T cell receptor (beta chain) sequence. The method was immunoSEQ multiplex PCR; TCRdb's version includes in-frame clones alone and lacks a portion of them. The repertoire holds around 210,000 clones, with around 88% as singletons. This entry is derived from a study of blood T cell repertoires in COVID-19. Study-level information: The analysed material was cDNA or gDNA that came from T cells, B-cell-depleted T cells, or PBMCs.

The CDR3 length is 10 residues. The ends lost 5 bases at V and 11 bases at J; junction bases unmatched: 3. CDR1 and CDR2 from the germline V gene are DFQATT and SNEGSKA (reference sequence). The sequenced sample was peripheral blood. This clonotype originated in a young man with active or convalescent COVID-19. This chain uses TRBV20-1 with TRBJ1-1; 9 bases align to TRBD1. The CDR3 region is CSAAGQGAFF. CDR3 bases: TGCAGTGCTGCGGGACAGGGCGCTTTCTTT.